Given below is one T cell receptor beta chain in context. This CDR3 comprises 16 residues. Germline V gives CDR1 SGHVS, CDR2 FQNEAQ. V shed 5 bases, J shed 3 bases, and the junction held 9 bases outside the gene matches. The data were obtained in a study of T cells in Graves' hyperthyroidism and ophthalmopathy. TCR beta CDR3 sequences were amplified from RNA transcripts. The primer set for the first-round RT-PCR of the TCR CDR3 was HTBI. TCRdb reanalysed the multiplex PCR reads using MiXCR and keeps one entry per CDR3 protein. Here the sample spans approximately 600,000 distinct CDR3 sequences, around 21% being singletons.

The clonotype was recovered from a young man with Graves' ophthalmopathy. V and J are TRBV7-8 and TRBJ2-2; TRBD1 matches 7 bases. Sample: blood. The CDR3 here is CASSPRRDSYTGELFF. DNA of the CDR3: TGTGCCAGCAGCCCCCGCCGGGACAGTTACACCGGGGAGCTGTTTTTT.